This T cell receptor beta chain originates from a study of blood T cell repertoires in COVID-19. Study-level background: Whether acute or convalescent, the COVID-19 samples came from the United States, Italy and Spain. Sources were T cells, B-cell-depleted T cells, or PBMCs; the material itself was cDNA or gDNA.

Germline CDR1 is LNHDA and CDR2 is SQIVND (reference sequence). This CDR3 contains 14 residues. Between the trimmed V and J ends, which lost 7 bases and 1 base, there was a span of 11 bases. Authors' data handling: Amplification with reference gene primers provided the estimates of nucleated cell counts. This table comes from immunoSEQ multiplex PCR, and its TCRdb copy is limited to in-frame clones, with some not included. The V and J calls and clone size are taken from that table; D and trimming were inferred from the DNA. The repertoire consists of approximately 250,000 clones, with approximately 80% occurring once and the leading ten covering 6% to 7%.

This TCR came from a woman aged 60-70 years with active or convalescent COVID-19. The V gene is TRBV19, the J gene TRBJ1-3; D unclear. The sample comprised peripheral blood. Written as DNA, the CDR3 is TGTGCCAGTATTGGAGGAGGGTCTGGAAACACCATATATTTT. Encoded protein: CASIGGGSGNTIYF.